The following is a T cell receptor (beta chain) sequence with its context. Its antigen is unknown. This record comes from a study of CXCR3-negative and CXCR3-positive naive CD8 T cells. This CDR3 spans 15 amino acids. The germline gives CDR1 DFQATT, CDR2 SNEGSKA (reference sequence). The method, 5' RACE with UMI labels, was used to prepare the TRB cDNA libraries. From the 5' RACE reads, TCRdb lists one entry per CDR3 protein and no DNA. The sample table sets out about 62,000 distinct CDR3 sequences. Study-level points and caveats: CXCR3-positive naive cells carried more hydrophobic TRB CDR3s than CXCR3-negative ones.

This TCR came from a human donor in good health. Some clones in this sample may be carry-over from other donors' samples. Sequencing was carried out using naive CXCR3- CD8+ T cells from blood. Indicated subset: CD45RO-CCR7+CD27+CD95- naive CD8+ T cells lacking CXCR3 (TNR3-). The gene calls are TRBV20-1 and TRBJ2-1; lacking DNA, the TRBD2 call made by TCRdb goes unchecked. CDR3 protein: CSAREGGTLLIEQFF.